This T cell receptor beta chain comes out of a study of brain T cells in children with intractable seizures. Regarding the study as a whole: Clones missing pre-surgery may reflect undersampling of that blood sample. Among the top 50 brain clones were public and private clonotypes. Viral specificity was inferred only from CDR3 similarity; HCMV serostatus was unknown.

Only cases whose brain tissue showed the highest T cell transcript signatures were sequenced. Trimming took 0 bases from V and 4 from J, leaving 12 bases between them. The CDR3 covers 15 residues. Germline CDR1 reads MNHEY; CDR2 reads SVGEGT. TCRdb keeps only in-frame clones here, not all; method: immunoSEQ multiplex PCR. The sample has about 7,400 clones; less than 75% are singletons. On this clone: Its target is not known.

The sample was resected brain tissue, taken at surgery. The rearrangement uses TRBV6-2 or TRBV6-3 and TRBJ2-5, with no clear D. The receptor was isolated from a boy younger than two with tuberous sclerosis and intractable seizures. CDR3 coding DNA: TGTGCCAGCAGTTACTCGATTGGGTTCCGAGAGACCCAGTACTTC. As protein: CASSYSIGFRETQYF.